This T cell receptor beta chain was retrieved from a study of memory CD4+ T cells and cytomegalovirus serostatus (dated by TCRdb to between 2018 and 2020). Notes on the research overall: The cohort comprised roughly 35 healthy Belgian adults, 9 CMV seropositive and around 25 CMV seronegative. To replicate a published TCR-based CMV serostatus classifier, the study sequenced CD4+ memory TCRbeta repertoires from a Belgian cohort whose cytomegalovirus serostatus was known. Study-wide findings and limitations: Among the 150 to 200 previously reported CMV-associated TCRbeta sequences, 67 showed up in the CD4+ memory repertoires, with each one found in between one and five individuals. On the Belgian cohort, the classifier built on the original framework reached a median bootstrapped AUC of about 0.95, with a 95% CI of 0.76-1.00. For predicting CMV serostatus, the median bootstrapped AUC was 0.95 using the original framework and around 0.9 using a US-trained random forest. Only CD4+CD45RO+ memory cells were sequenced, in contrast to the original study, in which naive and memory CD4+ and CD8+ populations were covered. The results were interpreted as suggesting that the CMV-associated TCR signature is largely present in the CD4+ memory repertoire.

The Quick-DNA Microprep Kit was used to extract genomic DNA from the sorted cells. Amplification of TCRbeta DNA was done with the immunoSEQ hsTCRbeta kit, following the protocol from the manufacturer. TCRbeta libraries were sequenced on an Illumina MiSeq instrument. For the original study's pipeline: Following removal of out-of-frame sequences, 2 million to 2.5 million distinct TCRbeta sequences were retained, with an average of about 63,000 per individual. Each individual was scored according to the count of 164 previously reported CMV-associated TCRbeta sequences and the total productive distinct TCRbeta count. A beta-binomial model was reimplemented in Python, and scikit-learn random forests with default parameters were trained on data from the US cohort. On the Belgian cohort, classifier performance was reported as the median AUC, along with percentile confidence intervals, across 10,000 bootstrap iterations. TCRdb stores this immuneACCESS table with in-frame sequences only. Part of the clones is absent; in the studies checked, under half of the shortfall reflects unresolved V genes, and no reason is known for the rest. The V and J calls and clone size were taken over from that table, and D and trimming were inferred from the DNA. Within this sample are about 75,000 clones, with 78% of them counted one time only. Approximately 2.4% of the sample is in the top ten clones.

Trimming takes 3 bases from V and 1 base from J, and the germline ends sit 6 bases apart. CDR3 length: 13 amino acids, cysteine to phenylalanine. The retained sequence is limited to the CDR3, 39 bases, with the frame set at the first base. In the germline V gene, CDR1 corresponds to SGHTA and CDR2 to FQGNSA. Single viable CD3+CD4+CD8-CD45RO+ cells were sorted as memory CD4+ T cells on a FACSAria II. CMV serostatus was determined using a Roche Elecsys assay that detects serum IgG against CMV pp150, pp28, p38 and p52. Once the samples were thawed, total CD4+ T cells were enriched through positive selection using CD4 magnetic microbeads. The samples came from a different study that was designed specifically to examine the CD4+ T cell memory repertoire. Peripheral blood mononuclear cells were isolated and cryopreserved according to standard operating procedures, and serum was stored at -80 degrees C. CD3-PerCP (BW264/56), CD4-APC (RPA-T4), CD45RO-PE (UCHT1) and CD8-Pacific Orange (3B5) antibodies were used for staining, and non-viable cells were excluded with Sytox blue.

Note on this clone: No cognate antigen has been identified for it. No clone much larger than this one lies a single base away; base qualities are absent.

The sequenced sample consisted of memory CD4+ T cells from blood. This receptor chain uses TRBV7-2 and TRBJ1-1, with the D segment identity uncertain. The TCR sequence derives from an adult in good health and CMV-seropositive. The nucleotides read TGTGCCAGCAGCTTTGCCACGAACACTGAAGCTTTCTTT. It is translated as CASSFATNTEAFF.